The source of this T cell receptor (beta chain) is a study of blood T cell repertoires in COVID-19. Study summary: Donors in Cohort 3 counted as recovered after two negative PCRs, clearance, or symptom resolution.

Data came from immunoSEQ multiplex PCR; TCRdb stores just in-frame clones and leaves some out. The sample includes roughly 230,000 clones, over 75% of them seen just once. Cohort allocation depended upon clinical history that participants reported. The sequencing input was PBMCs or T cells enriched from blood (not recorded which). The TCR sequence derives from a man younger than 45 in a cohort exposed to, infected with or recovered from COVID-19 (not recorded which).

CDR3 in amino acids: CASSYSQQGVNYGYTF. The CDR3 coding sequence is TGTGCCAGCAGTTACTCGCAACAGGGGGTTAACTATGGCTACACCTTC. The V gene is TRBV6-5, the J gene TRBJ1-2, with 8 nucleotides matching TRBD1. This CDR3 is built from 16 residues. V shed 0 bases, J shed 1 base, and the junction held 4 bases outside the gene matches. Germline loops: CDR1 MNHEY, CDR2 SVGAGI.